The clone carrying this TCR beta chain was seen a few times. This sample's time point: pre-sensitization, week 0. Treatment noted: therapeutic diphenylcyclopropenone sensitization with weekly scalp DPC. The record originates from a study of human T cells and chemical hapten exposure. CDR1 and CDR2 from the germline V gene are DFQATT and SNEGSKA (reference sequence). Trimming removed 8 bases from V and 4 bases from J, with 12 bases in between. CDR3 length: 12 residues. Via MiXCR, TCRdb re-called the RACE reads, giving one row per CDR3 protein. This sample has some 250,000 distinct CDR3 sequences, with approximately 7.5% found just once.

The receptor was isolated from a man between 18 and 29 years old with alopecia areata. Some clones in this sample may be carry-over from other donors' samples. The sample in question was whole blood, obtained in connection with sensitization to the hapten diphenylcyclopropenone (DPC). The chain combines TRBV20-1 with TRBJ2-1; D is undetermined. CDR3 region: CSTAPAYNEQFF. The CDR3 region has the DNA TGCAGTACCGCGCCCGCATACAATGAGCAGTTCTTC.